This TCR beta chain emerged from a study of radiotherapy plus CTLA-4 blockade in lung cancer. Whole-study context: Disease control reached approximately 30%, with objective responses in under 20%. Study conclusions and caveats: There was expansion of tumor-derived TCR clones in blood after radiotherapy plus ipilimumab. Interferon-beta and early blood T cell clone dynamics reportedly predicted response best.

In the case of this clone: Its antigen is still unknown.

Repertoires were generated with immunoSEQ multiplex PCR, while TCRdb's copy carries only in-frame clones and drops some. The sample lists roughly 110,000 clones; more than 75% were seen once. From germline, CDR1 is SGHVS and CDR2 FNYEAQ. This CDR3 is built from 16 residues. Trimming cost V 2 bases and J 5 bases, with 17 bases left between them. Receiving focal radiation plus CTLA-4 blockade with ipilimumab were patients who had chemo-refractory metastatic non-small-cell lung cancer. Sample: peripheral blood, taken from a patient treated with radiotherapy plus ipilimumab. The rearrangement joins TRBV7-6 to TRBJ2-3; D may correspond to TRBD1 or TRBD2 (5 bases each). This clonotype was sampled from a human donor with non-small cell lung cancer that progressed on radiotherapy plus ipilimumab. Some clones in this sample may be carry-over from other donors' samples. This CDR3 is CASSLNYPGGIDTQYF. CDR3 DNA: TGTGCCAGCAGCTTAAACTACCCTGGGGGAATAGATACGCAGTATTTT.